What follows are 2 T cell receptor beta chains derived from one specimen sequenced in a study of T cell responses to AZD1222 COVID-19 vaccine. The data were produced by immunoSEQ multiplex PCR, yet TCRdb's version contains in-frame clones alone and is incomplete. The repertoire has about 130,000 clones, around 85% of them found once; the top ten carry approximately 1.5%. Sequencing was performed on peripheral blood, taken on day 0 of AZD1222 vaccination. The receptors were sampled from an adult in good health.

The V gene is TRBV5-8, the J gene TRBJ2-2, with D possibly TRBD1 on 6 matching bases. V was pared by 5 bases and J by 5 bases, with 13 bases between. This CDR3 contains 14 residues. Germline CDR1 is SGHTS and CDR2 is YDEGEE. CDR3 sequence (DNA): TGTGCCAGCAGGTACAGGGTTGGGACCGGGGAGCTGTTTTTT. Its protein is CASRYRVGTGELFF.

The rearrangement joins TRBV4-2 to TRBJ2-1; 14 bases align to TRBD2. CDR3 length equals 18 residues. V shed 0 bases, J shed 9 bases, and the junction held 10 bases outside the gene matches. Germline assignment: CDR1 LGHNA and CDR2 YNFKEQ. CDR3 sequence (DNA): TGTGCCAGCAGCCAAGACCCGGGACTAGCGGGAGTGAGCGGTGAGCAGTTCTTC. Its protein is CASSQDPGLAGVSGEQFF.